This T cell receptor beta chain was found in a study of shared clonotypes between healthy human individuals. Germline CDR1 LNHDA, CDR2 SQIVND (reference sequence). The germline V and J ends were trimmed by 8 bases and 9 bases, with 11 bases remaining between them. CDR3 length: 12 residues. A 200 ng quantity of DNA, 30,000 to 35,000 T cell genomes, went into the sorted-subset replicate PCRs. TCRdb's table, derived via immunoSEQ multiplex PCR, lists solely in-frame clones and lacks some. The sample carries roughly 2,500,000 clones, roughly 93% recorded once. Whole-study results and caveats: The genetic and exposure-history diversity represented was limited by few donors.

Within Nashville, Tennessee resided all donors, each a Caucasian adult. Points on this clone: The antigen remains unidentified.

The origin of this receptor is a man between 18 and 35 years old in good health. Some clones in this sample may be carry-over from other donors' samples. The chain has TRBV19 and TRBJ1-6; unclear D gene. Sequenced sample: naive CD4+ T cells from PBMCs. The subset: CD45RA+ positively selected. The CDR3 spells CASGRESSPLHF. The CDR3 DNA is TGTGCCAGTGGGAGAGAGTCTTCACCCCTCCACTTT.